The T cell receptor beta chain under discussion was sequenced for a study of blood T cell repertoires in COVID-19. In the study overall: There were acute and convalescent COVID-19 samples, and they came from the United States, Italy and Spain. The analysed material was cDNA or gDNA that came from T cells, B-cell-depleted T cells, or PBMCs.

This CDR3 is built from 15 residues. V shed 2 bases, J shed 2 bases, and the junction held 4 bases outside the gene matches. Germline CDR1 and CDR2: SGHKS and YYEKEE (reference sequence). Authors' data handling: Amplification of reference gene primers was used by the study to estimate nucleated cell counts. Sequencing was performed with immunoSEQ multiplex PCR; in TCRdb, only in-frame clones are kept and a portion is missing. V and J calls and clone size are those listed in that table; D and trimming were worked out from the DNA. The data hold over 200,000 clones, with roughly 90% observed a single time.

Sequencing input: peripheral blood. V and J are TRBV5-5 and TRBJ1-2; 9 nucleotides line up with TRBD1. This TCR derives from a man aged 35 to 55 with active or convalescent COVID-19. CDR3 sequence reads: CASSLGTGTNYGYTF. In nucleotides, the CDR3 is TGTGCCAGCAGCTTAGGGACAGGGACGAACTATGGCTACACCTTC.